The 24 T cell receptor beta chains given below trace back to one sample, sequenced in a study of shared T cell receptors in the human thymus. Only in-frame clones appear in the TCRdb table, and some are missing; sequencing was by immunoSEQ multiplex PCR. In the table there are about 660,000 clones, approximately 87% of which are singletons. In addition, the sample was reused for a study of human thymus T cells.

Sequences were obtained from thymocytes. The receptors originated from a boy younger than two with a congenital heart defect.

As regards this clone: A junction end diverges from the germline sequence, so it may reflect a read error. The chain joins TRBV7-8 to TRBJ2-7; 10 bases line up with TRBD1. The CDR3 extends over 12 amino acids. Germline-derived CDR1 and CDR2 are SGHVS and FQNEAQ. The CDR3 region has the DNA TGTGCCAGCAGCGACCCGACAGGGGGCAGAAACTTC. It translates to CASSDPTGGRNF. The whole variable domain, remainder taken from reference TRBV7-8 and TRBJ2-7, is GAGVSQSPRYKVAKRGQDVALRCDPISGHVSLFWYQQALGQGPEFLTYFQNEAQLDKSGLPSDRFFAERPEGSVSTLKIQRTQQEDSAVYLCASSDPTGGRNFGPGTRLTVT.

V usage is TRBV4-1 and J usage is TRBJ2-2, with TRBD1 as a possible D gene (5 bases). The CDR3 is 16 residues long. V lost 3 bases and J lost 2, with 13 bases in between. The germline gives CDR1 MGHRA, CDR2 YSYEKL. Here the CDR3 reads CASSHPETANTGELFF. The CDR3 DNA follows: TGCGCCAGCAGCCACCCGGAGACAGCTAACACCGGGGAGCTGTTTTTT.

The rearrangement links TRBV28 to TRBJ2-1; D may be TRBD1 (6 bases). Germline assignment: CDR1 MDHEN and CDR2 SYDVKM. This CDR3 contains 15 residues. The V end lost 9 bases, the J end lost 10 bases, and 25 bases lay between the germline ends. The CDR3 spells CASPYKQGPRIEQFF. The CDR3 bases are TGTGCCAGTCCTTATAAACAGGGTCCACGAATCGAGCAGTTCTTC. The full variable domain, its missing parts supplied by reference TRBV28 and TRBJ2-1, is DVKVTQSSRYLVKRTGEKVFLECVQDMDHENMFWYRQDPGLGLRLIYFSYDVKMKEKGDIPEGYSVSREKKERFSLILESASTNQTSMYLCASPYKQGPRIEQFFGPGTRLTVL.

The chain recombines TRBV5-3 with TRBJ2-1, with TRBD2 matching over 9 bases. TRBV5-3 is an open reading frame, and its role is uncertain. V lost 2 bases, J lost 8 bases, and 20 bases stayed unmatched. This CDR3 has 19 residues. The CDR3 region is CARSFRPIAGDYPDDEQFF. In nucleotides, the CDR3 is TGTGCCAGAAGCTTCCGACCCATAGCGGGAGATTACCCCGACGATGAGCAGTTCTTC.

This clone was detected once. The J gene is TRBJ2-1, the V gene TRBV10-3, with 13 bases fitting TRBD2. The CDR3 has 15 amino acids. From germline, CDR1 is ENHRY and CDR2 SYGVKD. With V trimmed by 7 bases and J by 6 bases, 6 bases remained unmatched. This chain's CDR3 is CAITPGLAGPNEQFF. CDR3 DNA sequence: TGTGCCATCACCCCGGGACTAGCGGGACCCAATGAGCAGTTCTTC.

This clone occurred a few times. V is TRBV28 and J is TRBJ2-7, with D perhaps matching TRBD1 (6 bases). The CDR3 is made up of 12 amino acids. Germline CDR1 is MDHEN and CDR2 is SYDVKM. V lost 3 bases and J 7 bases, leaving 10 bases between the germline ends. CDR3 sequence (DNA): TGTGCCAGCAGTTTTACAGGGTGGGAGCAGTACTTC. Translating gives CASSFTGWEQYF.

This chain connects TRBV7-9 to TRBJ1-2; D is unclear. This CDR3 region has 14 residues. Germline CDR1 and CDR2: SEHNR and FQNEAQ (reference sequence). V gave up 1 base and J gave up 4 bases, with 10 bases separating them. CDR3 nucleotides: TGTGCCAGCAGCTTAGGTAGGGAGATCTATGGCTACACCTTC. It codes for CASSLGREIYGYTF.

The V and J genes are TRBV28 and TRBJ2-7, with D unresolved. The V gene's germline CDR1 is MDHEN and CDR2 SYDVKM. The germline V and J ends were trimmed by 7 bases and 4 bases, with 11 bases remaining between them. CDR3 length: 12 residues. Here the CDR3 DNA reads TGTGCCAGCACTAATCACTGGTACGAGCAGTACTTC. Translating it yields CASTNHWYEQYF.

The chain uses TRBV11-3 and TRBJ2-1; TRBD2 matches at 9 bases. This CDR3 region has 16 residues. The germline CDR1 and CDR2 sequences are SGHNT and YENEEA. V shed 1 base, J shed 3 bases, and the junction held 4 bases outside the gene matches. CDR3 bases: TGTGCCAGCAGCTTAGTGATAGCGGGGGACTACAATGAGCAGTTCTTC. Translated, it gives CASSLVIAGDYNEQFF. Variable domain in full (rest from reference TRBV11-3 and TRBJ2-1): EAGVVQSPRYKIIEKKQPVAFWCNPISGHNTLYWYLQNLGQGPELLIRYENEEAVDDSQLPKDRFSAERLKGVDSTLKIQPAELGDSAVYLCASSLVIAGDYNEQFFGPGTRLTVL.

The chain couples TRBV5-1 to TRBJ2-2, with a tentative D call TRBD2 (6 bases). Trimming removed 3 bases from V and 4 bases from J, with 25 bases in between. The CDR3 consists of 19 residues. Per the germline V gene, CDR1 is SGHRS and CDR2 is YFSETQ. DNA for the CDR3: TGCGCCAGCAGCTACTTGGCTCCGGGGGAGAGGGGAGGCACCGGGGAGCTGTTTTTT. The encoded protein is CASSYLAPGERGGTGELFF.

This chain connects TRBV30 to TRBJ2-1, with TRBD1 matching over 10 bases. Per germline, CDR1 GTSNPN and CDR2 SVGIG (reference sequence). This CDR3 region has 13 residues. V lost 2 bases and J lost 8; bases outside the gene matches: 3. CDR3 protein: CAWSRQGAHEQFF. The CDR3 nucleotides are TGTGCCTGGAGTAGACAGGGGGCGCATGAGCAGTTCTTC.

The chain links TRBV5-1 to TRBJ2-1; a possible D gene is TRBD2 (6 bases). This CDR3 region has 18 residues. CDR1 is SGHRS, CDR2 YFSETQ, per germline. V shed 4 bases and J shed 6 bases, with 26 bases lying between them. CDR3 sequence: CASSTREERDPAGNEQFF. The CDR3 DNA is TGCGCCAGCAGCACCAGGGAAGAGCGAGACCCAGCGGGCAATGAGCAGTTCTTC.

The chain has TRBV7-9 and TRBJ1-1, with D possibly matching TRBD1 (5 bases). The germline V gene has CDR1 SEHNR and CDR2 FQNEAQ (reference sequence). Deletions cut 5 bases from V and 12 bases from J, with 16 bases between. This CDR3 is built from 12 residues. The CDR3 DNA sequence: TGTGCCAGCAGCCCTATCGGGGGGACGTCTTTCTTT. Amino acid sequence: CASSPIGGTSFF.

V usage is TRBV7-8 and J usage is TRBJ2-2, with D hard to call. Trimming stripped 3 bases from V and 6 bases from J, with 8 bases between. Per germline, CDR1 SGHVS and CDR2 FQNEAQ. The CDR3 covers 13 residues. CDR3 protein: CASSFGHAGELFF. The DNA for the CDR3 is TGTGCCAGCAGCTTTGGCCACGCCGGGGAGCTGTTTTTT.

The V call is TRBV27, the J call TRBJ1-1, with 11 nucleotides matching TRBD1. This CDR3 has 16 residues. Germline V CDR1 and CDR2: MNHEY, SMNVEV (reference sequence). V lost 1 base, J lost 4 bases, and 5 bases stayed unmatched. Written as DNA, the CDR3 is TGTGCCAGCAGTTTATGGGACAGGGGGAAGGGCACTGAAGCTTTCTTT. Protein product: CASSLWDRGKGTEAFF.

The V call is TRBV10-3, the J call TRBJ2-1; the D gene is possibly TRBD2 (6 bases). This CDR3 contains 17 residues. The V end was cut by 0 bases, the J end by 0 bases, with 12 bases between. Per the germline V gene, CDR1 is ENHRY and CDR2 is SYGVKD. In nucleotides, the CDR3 is TGTGCCATCAGTGAGTCGGGACTCCAGAGCTCCTACAATGAGCAGTTCTTC. Encoded protein: CAISESGLQSSYNEQFF.

The chain recombines TRBV27 with TRBJ2-2, with 14 bases lining up with TRBD2. Germline V lookup: CDR1 MNHEY, CDR2 SMNVEV (reference sequence). V was pared by 2 bases and J by 5 bases, with 16 bases of the junction left unmatched. This CDR3 comprises 21 residues. The CDR3 region is CASSLDSRPGLAGVWTGELFF. CDR3 nucleotides: TGTGCCAGCAGTTTAGACAGCCGACCGGGACTAGCGGGAGTGTGGACCGGGGAGCTGTTTTTT.

The J gene is TRBJ2-7, the V gene TRBV5-4; 10 bases are a match to TRBD1. V shed 4 bases, J shed 4 bases, and the junction held 5 bases outside the gene matches. The CDR3 sequence is 14 residues long. Germline-derived CDR1 and CDR2 are SGHNT and YYREEE (reference sequence). The CDR3: CASSPRQGAYEQYF. As DNA, the CDR3 is TGTGCCAGCAGCCCCCGACAGGGGGCATACGAGCAGTACTTC.

The rearrangement joins TRBV18 to TRBJ2-7, with D unclear. The CDR3 covers 16 residues. Trimming cost V 2 bases and J 2 bases, with 16 bases left between them. CDR1 KGHSH and CDR2 LQKENI come from the germline V gene. CDR3 sequence (DNA): TGTGCCAGCTCACCAAACACGGGTGCCCTAACCTACGAGCAGTACTTC. It codes for CASSPNTGALTYEQYF.

The chain has TRBV4-2 and TRBJ1-1, with 8 bases that match TRBD1. The CDR3 runs to 14 residues. Per germline, CDR1 LGHNA and CDR2 YNFKEQ. The V gene end was trimmed by 1 base and the J gene end by 11 bases; junction bases not matched to a gene: 9. CDR3 coding DNA: TGTGCCAGCAGCCAAGCTACGGGACAGGTAAAGGCTTTCTTT. It is translated as CASSQATGQVKAFF.

CDR3 loop: CASSFRVEQYF. CDR3 DNA sequence: TGTGCCAGCAGCTTTAGAGTCGAGCAGTACTTC. V usage is TRBV7-8 and J usage is TRBJ2-7; D ambiguous. CDR3 size: 11 residues. The germline CDR1 and CDR2 sequences are SGHVS and FQNEAQ. V lost 3 bases to trimming and J lost 6 bases, with 6 bases between them.

CDR3 amino acids: CASSSPGQKYEQYF. The CDR3 coding sequence is TGTGCCAGTAGTAGTCCGGGACAGAAATACGAGCAGTACTTC. The gene calls are TRBV19 and TRBJ2-7, with 7 bases lining up with TRBD1. The CDR3 covers 14 residues. The germline V gene encodes CDR1 LNHDA and CDR2 SQIVND (reference sequence). V gave up 4 bases and J gave up 4 bases; unmatched junction bases: 7. Based on the CDR3 plus reference TRBV19 and TRBJ2-7, the full variable domain is DGGITQSPKYLFRKEGQNVTLSCEQNLNHDAMYWYRQDPGQGLRLIYYSQIVNDFQKGDIAEGYSVSREKKESFPLTVTSAQKNPTAFYLCASSSPGQKYEQYFGPGTRLTVT.

CDR3 protein: CASSPIGTDPRVHEKLFF. The DNA of the CDR3 is TGTGCCAGCAGTCCCATCGGGACAGACCCAAGGGTCCATGAAAAACTGTTTTTT. The chain uses TRBV27 and TRBJ1-4; 7 nucleotides agree with TRBD1. The length of the CDR3 is 18 residues. Germline CDR1 is MNHEY and CDR2 is SMNVEV (reference sequence). V dropped 5 bases and J dropped 6; count of bases not matched to a gene: 18.

The chain combines TRBV4-3 with TRBJ2-3, with 10 bases lining up with TRBD2. The CDR3 sequence is 19 residues long. Germline V gene data show CDR1 as LGHNA and CDR2 as YSLEER. V lost 1 base and J lost 0; bases outside the gene matches: 10. The CDR3 coding sequence is TGCGCCAGCAGCCAAGGGCGGTCAGGACTAGCGGCTAGCACAGATACGCAGTATTTT. Translated, it gives CASSQGRSGLAASTDTQYF.